This is a list of T cell receptor beta chains from one sample in a study of T cells in Graves' hyperthyroidism and ophthalmopathy. TCRdb reprocessed the multiplex PCR reads with MiXCR, giving one entry per CDR3 protein. There are more than 450,000 distinct CDR3 sequences in the sample; 15% to 20% occur only once, and roughly 47% lies in the top ten. Material: blood. These TCRs come from a man aged 35-49 years with Graves' ophthalmopathy. Each CDR3 is given with its conserved first and last residue. D genes are given only for firm matches. A clone size is listed for some rows: how often the clone was seen (once, few, many), or a class if it is expanded.

d_call	clone_size	j_call	v_call	cdr3_nt	cdr3_aa
-	-	TRBJ1-5	TRBV28	TGTGCCAGCAGTTTACAGGGATCTAGCAATCAGCCCCAGCATTTT	CASSLQGSSNQPQHF
TRBD1	-	TRBJ2-2	TRBV20-1	TGCAGTGCTAGATACCGGGGGACAGGGGGCATGGCCGGGGAGCTGTTTTTT	CSARYRGTGGMAGELFF
TRBD1	many	TRBJ2-7	TRBV2	TGTGCCAGCACCGTCGACAGGGGAAACTACGAGCAGTACTTC	CASTVDRGNYEQYF
-	few	TRBJ2-1	TRBV7-9	TGTGCCAGCAGCTTATTTCAATCGGATGAGCAGTTCTTC	CASSLFQSDEQFF
-	few	TRBJ2-4	TRBV12-3/TRBV12-4	TGTGCCAGCAGCCCCCCCCTAGAGCGAGAAAAAAACATTCAGTACTTC	CASSPPLEREKNIQYF
TRBD1	few	TRBJ1-1	TRBV2	TGTGCCAGCAGCGAAGGACAGGGGATGAACACTGAAGCTTTCTTT	CASSEGQGMNTEAFF
-	few	TRBJ1-4	TRBV20-1	TGCAGTGCTAGGTACGGGACGCATAATGAAAAACTGTTTTTT	CSARYGTHNEKLFF
-	-	TRBJ2-3	TRBV5-4	TGTGCCAGCAGCTTGACTAGCTCAAGCTCAGATACGCAGTATTTT	CASSLTSSSSDTQYF
TRBD2	many	TRBJ2-1	TRBV12-5	TGTGCTAGTGCTCTCGGTAGCGGGGGACCTTACAATGAGCAGTTCTTC	CASALGSGGPYNEQFF
TRBD2	-	TRBJ2-5	TRBV10-3	TGTGCCATCAAGGAGGGGCTAGCGGGGGGATATGAGACCCAGTACTTC	CAIKEGLAGGYETQYF
-	few	TRBJ2-1	TRBV19	TGTGCCTGCTCCGGGACATCGTCCTACAATGAGCAGTTCTTC	CACSGTSSYNEQFF
TRBD2	many	TRBJ2-1	TRBV5-1	TGCGCCAGCAGCCTTACTAGCGGGAGGAACAATGAGCAGTTCTTC	CASSLTSGRNNEQFF
-	many	TRBJ2-2	TRBV12-3/TRBV12-4	TGTGCCAGCTGGCGGGTCACCGGGGAGCTGTTTTTT	CASWRVTGELFF
-	many	TRBJ2-5	TRBV9	TGTGCCAGCAGCGTAGCGGGAGTGGAGGAGACCCAGTACTTC	CASSVAGVEETQYF
TRBD1	-	TRBJ1-5	TRBV7-2	TGTGCCAGCAGCTTCCGACAGGGACTGAGTCAGCCCCAGCATTTT	CASSFRQGLSQPQHF
-	-	TRBJ2-5	TRBV7-2	TGTGCCAGCAGCTTAGATCCCTTAGGGGGGGAGTACTTC	CASSLDPLGGEYF
TRBD1	-	TRBJ2-5	TRBV6-5	TGTGCCAGCAGATACAGGGGGATTGACCAAGAGACCCAGTACTTC	CASRYRGIDQETQYF
-	-	TRBJ1-2	TRBV6-5	TGTGCCAGCAGTTACTCGTGGGGGGAACGGGGCTACACCTTC	CASSYSWGERGYTF
TRBD2	many	TRBJ2-3	TRBV28	TGTGCCAGCAGTTCCCTCGGACTAGCGGGAGTAGGAGATACGCAGTATTTT	CASSSLGLAGVGDTQYF
-	few	TRBJ1-2	TRBV5-6	TGTGCCAGCAGAGTGGGGCATAGATATGGCTACACCTTC	CASRVGHRYGYTF
TRBD2	-	TRBJ2-7	TRBV19	TGTGCCAGTAGTGACCGACTAGCGGGAGGGTCCAGATCGGAGCAGTACTTC	CASSDRLAGGSRSEQYF
-	few	TRBJ1-1	TRBV3-1	TGTGCCAGCACCCCAACCCCAGGGGTGAACACTGAAGCTTTCTTT	CASTPTPGVNTEAFF
-	many	TRBJ2-5	TRBV7-3	TGTGCCAGCAGCTTAACGCGGCAAGAGACCCAGTACTTC	CASSLTRQETQYF
-	-	TRBJ2-2	TRBV27	TGTGCCAGCAGTTTTTGGGTACCCTCGAACACCGGGGAGCTGTTTTTT	CASSFWVPSNTGELFF
-	many	TRBJ2-5	TRBV3-1	TGTGCCAGCAGCCGTACGGAGACCCAGTACTTC	CASSRTETQYF
TRBD1	few	TRBJ1-5	TRBV18	TGTGCCAGCTCACGAACAGGGGGCACTCAGCCCCAGCATTTT	CASSRTGGTQPQHF